This T cell receptor beta chain was captured in a study of T-cell memory formation after mild COVID-19. TCRdb reprocessed the 5' RACE reads with MiXCR, giving one entry per CDR3 protein. The sample comprises roughly 52,000 distinct CDR3 sequences, roughly 9.5% of which are singletons, and 1.2% rests with the top ten. Sequenced sample: PBMCs or a T cell subset sorted from them (not recorded which). The source of this sequence is a man aged 18 to 30 who had mild COVID-19 (a few samples of this study predate the infection). Cell type and time point are not known.

CDR3 DNA sequence: TGCAGTGCTACCGGACTAGCGGGGGGAGGGAATGAGCAGTTCTTC. It yields the protein CSATGLAGGGNEQFF. V and J are TRBV20-1 and TRBJ2-1, with 14 bases matching TRBD2. The CDR3 covers 15 residues. After removal of 4 bases from V and 7 bases from J, the junction contained 6 bases not matched to a gene. Per the germline V gene, CDR1 is DFQATT and CDR2 is SNEGSKA (reference sequence).